This T cell receptor beta chain was recorded in a study of blood T cell repertoires in COVID-19. Whole-study context: The United States, Italy and Spain provided the acute and convalescent COVID-19 samples. PBMCs, B-cell-depleted T cells, or T cells were the source of the cDNA or gDNA that made up the material.

CDR3 length equals 14 residues. Looked up from germline, CDR1 is SNHLY and CDR2 is FYNNEI. V was shortened by 6 bases and J by 5 bases, with 13 bases between the two germline ends. The method was immunoSEQ multiplex PCR; TCRdb's version includes in-frame clones alone and lacks a portion of them. The table has roughly 220,000 clones, 80% to 85% seen once. This clonotype was sampled from a man aged 25 to 40 with active or convalescent COVID-19. The chain has TRBV2 and TRBJ2-2, with D possibly matching TRBD2 (6 bases). The sequenced sample consisted of peripheral blood. This chain's CDR3 is CASRTSRRTGELFF. DNA of the CDR3: TGTGCCAGCAGAACTAGCCGGAGGACCGGGGAGCTGTTTTTT.